This T cell receptor beta chain was sequenced during a study of Graves' ophthalmopathy and Graves' hyperthyroidism. Study-wide results and caveats: In blood appeared most of the expanded thyroid clonotypes whose frequency exceeded 0.001.

In donors with ophthalmopathy, activity was moderate-to-severe, with CAS ≥3, NOSPECS ≥4 and duration under 3 months. Germline V gene lookup returns CDR1 DFQATT and CDR2 SNEGSKA (reference sequence). The CDR3 totals 12 residues. Transcripts of RNA were the source for amplifying TCR beta CDR3 regions. Investigators did first-round RT-PCR with HTBI primers, then second-round multiplex PCR. MiXCR, applied by TCRdb to the multiplex PCR reads, yields one record per CDR3 protein. The data contain about 740,000 distinct CDR3 sequences, 40% of them seen just once; the ten biggest clones take up 40% to 45%. This clonotype was detected ten times or more. The antigen remains unidentified. One end of the junction does not line up with germline, which may come from a read error.

Specimen: peripheral blood. The sequence was obtained from an adult man with Graves' ophthalmopathy. V and J are TRBV20-1 and TRBJ1-1; D might be TRBD1 (5 bases). CDR3 nucleotide sequence: TGCAGCGCTACCCGGGGGGACACTGAAGCTTTCTTT. Translating gives CSATRGDTEAFF.